The 3 T cell receptor beta chains presented below share a single source sample, sequenced in a study of CD8 T cells in ankylosing spondylitis. For these TCRs, the target antigens are not known. TCRdb reprocessed the 5' RACE reads with MiXCR, giving one entry per CDR3 protein. The data hold about 510,000 distinct CDR3 sequences, with roughly 5% observed a single time. Study-level points and caveats: About 8 highly homologous variants made up a TCR beta motif, and this motif appeared characteristic of ankylosing spondylitis blood.

The material sequenced was blood, either unsorted or a sorted T cell fraction (not recorded which). The receptors come from a male donor with ankylosing spondylitis.

There are many counts of this clonotype. V and J are TRBV4-2 and TRBJ2-1; 8 bases are a match to TRBD2. Unmatched junction bases numbered 8, after V lost 3 bases and J lost 4 bases. This CDR3 contains 16 residues. Germline loops: CDR1 LGHNA, CDR2 YNFKEQ. The DNA for the CDR3 is TGTGCCAGCAGCCATACCGCTAGCGGGTTTTACAATGAGCAGTTCTTC. Translated, it gives CASSHTASGFYNEQFF.

This clonotype was detected many times. The chain has TRBV20-1 and TRBJ2-4, with a weak D call TRBD1 (6 bases). The germline CDR1 and CDR2 sequences are DFQATT and SNEGSKA (reference sequence). Trimming took off 3 bases at V and 2 bases at J, with 14 bases between the two ends. The CDR3 runs to 15 residues. DNA for the CDR3: TGCAGTGCTAGCGCCTTTACAGGGCCCAAAAACATTCAGTACTTC. Encoded protein: CSASAFTGPKNIQYF.

This clonotype was recorded many times. The gene calls are TRBV5-1 and TRBJ2-1; 8 bases are a match to TRBD2. Unmatched junction bases numbered 13, after V lost 2 bases and J lost 6 bases. The CDR3 runs to 17 residues. Germline V gene lookup returns CDR1 SGHRS and CDR2 YFSETQ. CDR3 residues: CASSFLSGGFSPNEQFF. The CDR3 bases are TGCGCCAGCAGCTTCCTCAGCGGGGGTTTTTCCCCCAATGAGCAGTTCTTC.